A selection of T cell receptor beta chains follows, all from one sample in a study of cytomegalovirus exposure and HLA in healthy donors. Data came from immunoSEQ multiplex PCR; TCRdb stores just in-frame clones and leaves some out. The sample includes 110,000 to 150,000 clones, approximately 94% of them seen just once. The sample taken for sequencing was PBMCs. The receptors originated from a man aged 18 to 29 in good health and CMV-seropositive. Each CDR3 is given with its conserved first and last residue. A D gene is named only where the DNA matches it firmly. Clone size is stated in some rows and not others, as once, few, many or a class when expanded.

size | J | D | V | CDR3 | DNA
NA | TRBJ2-3 | NA | TRBV5-1 | CASSLRTPRDGQYF | TGCGCCAGCAGCTTGCGGACTCCCAGAGATGGGCAGTATTTT
NA | TRBJ2-5 | TRBD2 | TRBV9 | CASSVATDGGAGRQETQYF | TGTGCCAGCAGCGTAGCTACGGACGGGGGGGCAGGGCGGCAAGAGACCCAGTACTTC
NA | TRBJ2-7 | NA | TRBV5-5 | CASSYRWEAGYEQYF | TGTGCCAGCAGCTACCGGTGGGAGGCTGGCTACGAGCAGTACTTC
NA | TRBJ1-2 | NA | TRBV2 | CASSVNKGDYGYTF | TGTGCCAGCAGTGTAAACAAGGGGGACTATGGCTACACCTTC
NA | TRBJ1-2 | TRBD1 | TRBV5-1 | CASSFAGTGPYGYTF | TGCGCCAGCAGCTTTGCCGGGACAGGGCCTTATGGCTACACCTTC
NA | TRBJ1-2 | TRBD1 | TRBV19 | CASNTGDGGYTF | TGTGCCAGCAATACAGGGGATGGTGGCTACACCTTC
NA | TRBJ2-2 | TRBD2 | TRBV27 | CASNPSGSPHGELFF | TGTGCCAGCAACCCTAGCGGGAGTCCTCACGGGGAGCTGTTTTTT
NA | TRBJ2-7 | NA | TRBV11-2 | CASSLDLSPEQYF | TGTGCCAGCAGCTTAGATCTATCACCTGAGCAGTACTTC
few | TRBJ2-1 | NA | TRBV7-9 | CASSPSREQFF | TGTGCCAGCAGCCCGAGCCGTGAGCAGTTCTTC
NA | TRBJ2-5 | TRBD2 | TRBV7-9 | CASSLGAGGRVETQYF | TGTGCCAGCAGCTTAGGAGCGGGAGGGAGGGTAGAGACCCAGTACTTC
NA | TRBJ1-2 | NA | TRBV5-1 | CASSLIWTTNYGYTF | TGCGCCAGCAGCTTGATCTGGACAACCAACTATGGCTACACCTTC
NA | TRBJ2-7 | NA | TRBV21-1 | CASDRDRAYEQYF | TGTGCCAGCGACCGGGACAGAGCCTACGAGCAGTACTTC
NA | TRBJ2-7 | NA | TRBV12-2 | CASRLAERTGAYEQYF | TGTGCAAGTCGCTTAGCGGAAAGGACAGGGGCGTACGAGCAGTACTTC
NA | TRBJ2-1 | NA | TRBV30 | CAWSQDSLPFF | TGTGCCTGGAGTCAGGACAGCCTCCCGTTCTTC
NA | TRBJ1-5 | NA | TRBV28 | CASSFSYSGGNQPQHF | TGTGCCAGCAGTTTTTCCTATTCAGGGGGCAATCAGCCCCAGCATTTT
NA | TRBJ2-7 | NA | TRBV10-3 | CAILGGPPYEQYF | TGTGCCATCCTGGGCGGGCCTCCCTACGAGCAGTACTTC
once | TRBJ2-3 | NA | TRBV11-2 | CASSKNSGGSTDTQYF | TGTGCCAGCAGCAAAAACTCCGGAGGGAGCACAGATACGCAGTATTTT
NA | TRBJ2-3 | NA | TRBV5-4 | CASSLGFLITDTQYF | TGTGCCAGCAGCTTGGGTTTTCTAATCACAGATACGCAGTATTTT
NA | TRBJ2-7 | NA | TRBV25-1 | CASTGSSYEQYF | TGTGCCAGCACGGGGAGCTCCTACGAGCAGTACTTC
NA | TRBJ2-5 | NA | TRBV5-4 | CASSVGHRAEETQYF | TGTGCCAGCAGCGTTGGCCACCGAGCGGAAGAGACCCAGTACTTC
NA | TRBJ2-2 | NA | TRBV5-1 | CASSSRGLLNTGELFF | TGCGCCAGCAGCTCGCGGGGACTCCTGAACACCGGGGAGCTGTTTTTT
NA | TRBJ2-7 | TRBD1 | TRBV2 | CASSSWDRTYEQYF | TGTGCCAGCAGCTCTTGGGACAGGACCTACGAGCAGTACTTC
NA | TRBJ2-7 | NA | TRBV11-2 | CASSLDRAHEQYF | TGTGCCAGCAGCTTAGACCGCGCCCACGAGCAGTACTTC
NA | TRBJ1-1 | NA | TRBV2 | CASTPGVTNTEAFF | TGTGCCAGCACCCCCGGGGTTACGAACACTGAAGCTTTCTTT
NA | TRBJ2-5 | NA | TRBV23-1 | CASSQEGPKETQYF | TGCGCCAGCAGTCAGGAGGGGCCTAAAGAGACCCAGTACTTC
NA | TRBJ2-7 | TRBD1 | TRBV14 | CASSTPGQGAGEQYF | TGTGCCAGCAGCACACCGGGACAGGGGGCTGGAGAGCAGTACTTC
NA | TRBJ1-4 | TRBD1 | TRBV27 | CASSLLGTDEKLFF | TGTGCCAGCAGTCTACTAGGGACAGATGAAAAACTGTTTTTT
NA | TRBJ1-4 | TRBD1 | TRBV14 | CASSPRTGGREKLFF | TGTGCCAGCAGCCCCCGGACAGGGGGAAGGGAAAAACTGTTTTTT
NA | TRBJ2-7 | TRBD1 | TRBV29-1 | CSVADRGRSYEQYF | TGCAGCGTAGCTGACAGGGGAAGGTCCTACGAGCAGTACTTC
NA | TRBJ2-3 | NA | TRBV11-2 | CASSLGTTSTDTQYF | TGTGCCAGCAGCTTAGGGACTACCTCCACAGATACGCAGTATTTT